This T cell receptor beta chain originates from a study of blood T cell repertoires in COVID-19. Clinical history reported by participants formed the basis on which cohorts were assigned. Within 2 weeks of study entry, exposed participants had contacted a PCR-confirmed or clinician-diagnosed COVID-19 case. Trimming cost V 2 bases and J 2 bases, with 9 bases left between them. CDR1 is LGHDT, CDR2 YNNKEL, per germline (reference sequence). This CDR3 has 14 amino acids. Generated by immunoSEQ multiplex PCR, the TCRdb table keeps only in-frame clones and is missing some. The table has a few hundred thousand clones, about nine tenths seen once.

The TCR was taken from a young woman who had been exposed to COVID-19. The chain combines TRBV3-1 (or the pseudogene TRBV3-2) with TRBJ1-1; D not certain. The sequencing input was PBMCs or T cells enriched from blood (not recorded which). Here the CDR3 reads CASSQFRANTEAFF. CDR3 nucleotide sequence: TGTGCCAGCAGCCAATTCCGAGCTAACACTGAAGCTTTCTTT.